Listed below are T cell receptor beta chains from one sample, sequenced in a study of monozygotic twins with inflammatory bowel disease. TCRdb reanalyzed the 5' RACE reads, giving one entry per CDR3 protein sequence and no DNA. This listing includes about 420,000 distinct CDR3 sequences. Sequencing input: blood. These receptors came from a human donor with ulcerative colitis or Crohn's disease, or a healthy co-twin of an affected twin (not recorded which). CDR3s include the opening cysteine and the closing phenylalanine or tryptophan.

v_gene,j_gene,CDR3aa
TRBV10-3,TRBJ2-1,CAISSTPGANEQFF
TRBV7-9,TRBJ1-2,CASSLGVTGGLDGYTF
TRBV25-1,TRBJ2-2,CASSESRAGELFF
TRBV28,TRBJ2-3,CASSFSRRYTDTQYF
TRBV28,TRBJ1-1,CPEQPPGTEAFF
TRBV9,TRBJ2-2,CASSVGQFPGELFF
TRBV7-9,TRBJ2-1,CASSLVHRPSTDEQFF
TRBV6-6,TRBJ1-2,CASSGIYGYTF
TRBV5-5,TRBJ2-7,CASSLTLPTYEQYF
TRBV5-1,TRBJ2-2,CASTMAVGELFF
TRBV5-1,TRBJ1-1,CARDPGLAQRGGAFF
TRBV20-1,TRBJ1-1,CSARRGMGNTEAFF
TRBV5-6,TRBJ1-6,CASSLLKDRGYNSPLHF
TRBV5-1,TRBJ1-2,CASSLPQGTNGYTF
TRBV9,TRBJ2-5,CASSVGQGIETQYF
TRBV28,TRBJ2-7,CASTLGRGSVYEQYF
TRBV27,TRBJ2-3,CASSSDSNVATDTQYF
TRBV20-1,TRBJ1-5,CSAIDRGPANQPQHF
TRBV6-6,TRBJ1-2,CASSYEGTGGYTF
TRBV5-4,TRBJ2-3,CASTQGTVTDTQYF
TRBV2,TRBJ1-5,CASSQGVFQPQHF
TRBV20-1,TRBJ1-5,CSAMTAYSNQPQHF
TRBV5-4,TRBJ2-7,CASSLDRGRGEQYF
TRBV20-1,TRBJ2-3,CSASSSGSGTDTQYF
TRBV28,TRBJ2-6,CASSSSGRLWANVLTF
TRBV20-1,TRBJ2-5,CSASTAGGPEETQYF
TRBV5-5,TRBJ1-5,CASSLAWGQQPQHF
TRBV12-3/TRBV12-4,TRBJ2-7,CASSLQGLAVYEQYF
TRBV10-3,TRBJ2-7,CAISGPTGVSFEQYF